This record concerns one T cell receptor (beta chain) sequence. The table came from immunoSEQ multiplex PCR; TCRdb's copy has only in-frame clones and leaves some out. In the table there are about 210,000 clones, over 75% of which are singletons. This specimen comes from a study of blood T cell repertoires in COVID-19. The wider study: The United States, Italy and Spain were the sources of the acute and convalescent COVID-19 samples.

The specimen was peripheral blood. The origin of this receptor is a woman aged 70-85 years with COVID-19, enrolled during active disease.

CDR3 loop: CASSLVVDQPQHF. CDR3 in DNA: TGTGCCAGCAGCTTAGTTGTCGATCAGCCCCAGCATTTT. This sequence joins TRBV7-2 and TRBJ1-5; D ambiguous. CDR3 length: 13 amino acids. V lost 1 base and J 5 bases, leaving 6 bases between the germline ends. From germline, CDR1 is SGHTA and CDR2 FQGNSA. Filled out from reference TRBV7-2 and TRBJ1-5, the complete variable domain reads GAGVSQSPSNKVTEKGKDVELRCDPISGHTALYWYRQSLGQGLEFLIYFQGNSAPDKSGLPSDRFSAERTGGSVSTLTIQRTQQEDSAVYLCASSLVVDQPQHFGDGTRLSIL.